A selection of T cell receptor beta chains follows, all from one sample in a study of long-term antiretroviral therapy in people with HIV. Produced via immunoSEQ multiplex PCR; TCRdb's table is partial and in-frame only. The sample holds more than 20,000 clones, approximately 86% seen once. The sequences come from unsorted PBMCs, collected 2.7 years after starting antiretroviral therapy. The receptors shown here come from a man aged 40-55 years with HIV. Each CDR3 is given with its conserved first and last residue. D genes are given only for firm matches. The listing skips clone size in some rows; elsewhere it reads once, few, many or a size class.

j_call,clone_size,v_call,d_call,cdr3_length,cdr3_nt,cdr3_aa
TRBJ2-5,-,TRBV30,-,13,TGTGCCTGCACAATAAGAGATATGATGACCCAGTACTTC,CACTIRDMMTQYF
TRBJ2-7,-,TRBV7-2,-,16,TGTGCCAGCAGCCGAACCTTAAGAGCGGGCTCCTACGAGCAGTACTTC,CASSRTLRAGSYEQYF
TRBJ2-5,-,TRBV9,TRBD1,14,TGTGCCAGCAGCGTAGGCGGGGACAGGGAGACCCAGTACTTC,CASSVGGDRETQYF
TRBJ1-2,-,TRBV5-1,-,18,TGCGCCAGCAGCTTGGAACTGGACAGCGATCCTATACCCTATGGCTACACCTTC,CASSLELDSDPIPYGYTF
TRBJ2-3,-,TRBV9,TRBD2,14,TGTGCCAGCAGCTCGGGGGGGACCACAGATACGCAGTATTTT,CASSSGGTTDTQYF
TRBJ2-2,once,TRBV4-3,TRBD2,17,TGCGCCAGCAGCCAAGATCTGACTAGCGGCGATACCGGGGAGCTGTTTTTT,CASSQDLTSGDTGELFF
TRBJ1-1,once,TRBV29-1,-,12,TGCAGCGTTGGTCACAGGGACACTGAAGCTTTCTTT,CSVGHRDTEAFF
TRBJ2-7,-,TRBV6-6,-,14,TGTGCCAGCAGTACGGAAAGTGCGGGGTACGAGCAGTACTTC,CASSTESAGYEQYF
TRBJ2-5,-,TRBV18,-,15,TGTGCCAGCTCACAATCCGGACTCACCGGGGAGACCCAGTACTTC,CASSQSGLTGETQYF
TRBJ1-2,-,TRBV5-1,TRBD1,15,TGCGCCAGCAGCTTGGCCCAGGGGGTGGGCTATGGCTACACCTTC,CASSLAQGVGYGYTF
TRBJ1-2,-,TRBV18,-,15,TGTGCCAGCTCACCCCGGGGGGACGGTAACTATGGCTACACCTTC,CASSPRGDGNYGYTF
TRBJ1-2,-,TRBV4-1,TRBD1,15,TGCGCCAGCAGCCAAGCCCCGACAGGGGGCAGTGGCTACACCTTC,CASSQAPTGGSGYTF
TRBJ1-1,few,TRBV19,-,13,TGTGCCAGTGAATCAGGGGTTGGTACTGAAGCTTTCTTT,CASESGVGTEAFF
TRBJ1-4,-,TRBV7-2,TRBD1,16,TGTGCCAGCAGCTTACTAGCCACAGGGGGGGGTGAAAAACTGTTTTTT,CASSLLATGGGEKLFF
TRBJ1-1,-,TRBV6-5,-,13,TGTGCCAGCAGTTACGGCGGACAGTCAACCCGGGCCTTT,CASSYGGQSTRAF
TRBJ2-7,few,TRBV4-3,-,14,TGCGCCAGCAGCCAAGCACTCGGGTCCTACGAGCAGTACTTC,CASSQALGSYEQYF
TRBJ2-5,-,TRBV6-6,TRBD2,14,TGTGCCAGCAGTCCCGTTAGCGGGGGAGAGACCCAGTACTTC,CASSPVSGGETQYF
TRBJ2-1,-,TRBV25-1,-,14,TGTGCCAGCAGTGGATTGTCCGGAGGCAATGAGCAGTTCTTC,CASSGLSGGNEQFF
TRBJ1-1,-,TRBV4-2,-,15,TGTGCCAGCAGCCCAGTTGCGGGAGATTATACTGAAGCTTTCTTT,CASSPVAGDYTEAFF
TRBJ2-7,-,TRBV19,-,15,TGTGCCAGTAGTATTTTTTGGGGGAGCTCCTACGAGCAGTACTTC,CASSIFWGSSYEQYF
TRBJ2-7,-,TRBV7-9,-,12,TGTGCCAGCAGCTTAAGGTCTCCCGAGCAGTACTTC,CASSLRSPEQYF
TRBJ2-7,-,TRBV4-3,TRBD1,15,TGCGCCAGCAGCCAAGATAGGGGGACAGTATACGAGCAGTACTTC,CASSQDRGTVYEQYF
TRBJ1-3,-,TRBV5-4,-,15,TGTGCCAGCAGCTTGACAGGGCAGGGTGGAAACACCATATATTTT,CASSLTGQGGNTIYF
TRBJ2-7,-,TRBV7-2,-,13,TGTGCCAGCAGCTTGGCGACAGCCTACGAGCAGTACTTC,CASSLATAYEQYF
TRBJ1-2,-,TRBV5-4,TRBD1,13,TGTGCCAGCAGCCCGGACAGGGGATCGATCTACACCTTC,CASSPDRGSIYTF
TRBJ1-1,-,TRBV6-1,-,14,TGTGCCAGCAGTCCCCTGGGGATGAACACTGAAGCTTTCTTT,CASSPLGMNTEAFF
TRBJ1-5,-,TRBV7-2,-,15,TGTGCCAGCAGCTTCTCCAGGAATAGCAATCAGCCCCAGCATTTT,CASSFSRNSNQPQHF
TRBJ1-1,-,TRBV6-6,TRBD1,12,TGTGCCACAGGACAGGGAGTCACTGAAGCTTTCTTT,CATGQGVTEAFF
TRBJ2-1,-,TRBV6-1,TRBD1,15,TGTGCCAGCAGTGTGGACAGGGACTTTTACAATGAGCAGTTCTTC,CASSVDRDFYNEQFF